The 9 T cell receptor beta chains given below trace back to one sample, sequenced in a study of shared clonotypes between healthy human individuals. Assay: immunoSEQ multiplex PCR; the TCRdb copy retains only in-frame clones and omits some. The table includes 800,000 to 1,200,000 clones, about 80% detected once. Sequencing was carried out using memory CD4+ T cells from PBMCs. Subset: CD45RA-negative fraction. These receptors all come from a man younger than 35 in good health. Some clones in this sample may be carry-over from other donors' samples.

The chain is built from TRBV19 and TRBJ2-1; the D is unclear. Germline loops: CDR1 LNHDA, CDR2 SQIVND (reference sequence). V was pared by 6 bases and J by 0 bases, with 12 bases between. This CDR3 is 15 amino acids long. The CDR3: CASRPDLYSYNEQFF. The CDR3, as DNA: TGTGCCAGTAGACCGGACCTTTACTCCTACAATGAGCAGTTCTTC.

The chain carries TRBV30 and TRBJ2-2, with D perhaps matching TRBD1 or TRBD2 (5 bases each). Per germline, CDR1 GTSNPN and CDR2 SVGIG (reference sequence). Trimming cost V 5 bases and J 2 bases, with 9 bases left between them. The CDR3 consists of 13 residues. The CDR3 protein is CAWGDGNTGELFF. In DNA, the CDR3 is TGTGCCTGGGGGGACGGAAACACCGGGGAGCTGTTTTTT.

The chain is built from TRBV5-8 and TRBJ2-3, with 7 nucleotides matching TRBD2. Germline V lookup: CDR1 SGHTS, CDR2 YDEGEE. The CDR3 is 19 amino acids. The V gene end was trimmed by 1 base and the J gene end by 4 bases; junction bases not matched to a gene: 18. The CDR3 protein is CASSLRTGRSGGSADTQYF. In nucleotides, the CDR3 is TGTGCCAGCAGCTTGAGGACGGGTCGTTCCGGCGGGAGCGCAGATACGCAGTATTTT.

This sequence joins TRBV5-1 and TRBJ2-7, with 14 bases matching TRBD2. V shed 4 bases, J shed 3 bases, and the junction held 9 bases outside the gene matches. The length of the CDR3 is 17 residues. The germline gives CDR1 SGHRS, CDR2 YFSETQ. CDR3 bases: TGCGCCAGCAGCCCTGGGACTAGCGGGAGAAGGGGCTACGAGCAGTACTTC. It yields the protein CASSPGTSGRRGYEQYF.

The sample holds a few counts of this clone. The genes are TRBV7-8 and TRBJ1-5; perhaps TRBD1 as D (5 bases). Germline CDR1 reads SGHVS; CDR2 reads FQNEAQ. V was pared by 5 bases and J by 1 base, with 12 bases between. The CDR3 length is 15 residues. Here the CDR3 reads CASSPTRGSNQPQHF. As DNA, the CDR3 is TGTGCCAGCAGCCCAACGCGGGGGAGCAATCAGCCCCAGCATTTT.

This sequence joins TRBV5-1 and TRBJ1-5; D uncertain. V was shortened by 0 bases and J by 0 bases, with 7 bases between the two germline ends. This CDR3 is built from 15 residues. Germline V CDR1 and CDR2: SGHRS, YFSETQ. CDR3 bases: TGCGCCAGCAGCTTGGAAGGATATAGCAATCAGCCCCAGCATTTT. It specifies CASSLEGYSNQPQHF. The full variable domain, completed using reference TRBV5-1 and TRBJ1-5, is KAGVTQTPRYLIKTRGQQVTLSCSPISGHRSVSWYQQTPGQGLQFLFEYFSETQRNKGNFPGRFSGRQFSNSRSEMNVSTLELGDSALYLCASSLEGYSNQPQHFGDGTRLSIL.

The J gene is TRBJ1-1, the V gene TRBV2; 8 bases agree with TRBD1. The V and J ends lost 5 bases and 4 bases, in that order; junction bases with no gene match: 12. CDR3 size: 16 residues. CDR1 SNHLY and CDR2 FYNNEI come from the germline V gene. DNA for the CDR3: TGTGCCAGCAGTTCCCCCCGGACAGGGTGGGGCACTGAAGCTTTCTTT. Encoded protein: CASSSPRTGWGTEAFF.

This clone was detected only a few times. The rearrangement joins TRBV7-9 to TRBJ2-1, with TRBD2 as a possible D gene (6 bases). The CDR3 extends over 12 amino acids. V was clipped by 2 bases and J by 9 bases, with 8 bases between them. CDR1 and CDR2 from the germline V gene are SEHNR and FQNEAQ (reference sequence). The CDR3 DNA follows: TGTGCCAGCAGCTTAAACGGGGGTGAGCAGTTCTTC. Translated, it gives CASSLNGGEQFF.

The chain employs TRBV6-6 and TRBJ2-7, with D unclear. There are 16 residues in the CDR3. V dropped 6 bases and J dropped 4 bases, with 22 bases sitting between them. The germline gives CDR1 MNHNY, CDR2 SVGAGI (reference sequence). CDR3 sequence: CASRPPGLPNLYEQYF. Here the CDR3 DNA reads TGTGCCAGCAGACCCCCTGGGCTCCCTAACCTTTACGAGCAGTACTTC.